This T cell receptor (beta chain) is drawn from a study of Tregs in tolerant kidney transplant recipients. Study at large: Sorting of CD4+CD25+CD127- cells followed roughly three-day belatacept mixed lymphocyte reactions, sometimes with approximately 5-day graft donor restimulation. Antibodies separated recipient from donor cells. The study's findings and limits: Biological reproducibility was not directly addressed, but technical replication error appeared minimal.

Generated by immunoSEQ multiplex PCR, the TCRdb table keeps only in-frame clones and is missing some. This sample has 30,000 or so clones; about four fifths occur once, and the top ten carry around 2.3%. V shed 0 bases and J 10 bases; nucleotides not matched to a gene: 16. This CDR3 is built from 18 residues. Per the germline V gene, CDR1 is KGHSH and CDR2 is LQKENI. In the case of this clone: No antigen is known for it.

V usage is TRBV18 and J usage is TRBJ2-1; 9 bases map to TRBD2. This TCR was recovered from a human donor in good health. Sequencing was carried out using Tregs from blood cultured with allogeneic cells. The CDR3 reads CASSPPQWIAGVVREQFF. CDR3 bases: TGTGCCAGCTCACCACCCCAATGGATAGCGGGAGTGGTTCGAGAGCAGTTCTTC.